A selection of T cell receptor beta chains follows, all from one sample in a study of beta chain features in type 1 diabetes. Produced via immunoSEQ multiplex PCR; TCRdb's table is partial and in-frame only. The sample includes under 50,000 clones, 65% to 70% of them seen just once. The sequenced sample was Tregs from blood. The receptors here all came from a young woman with type 1 diabetes. Each CDR3 is given with its conserved first and last residue. The D gene is left open where the match is weak. Clone size is stated in some rows and not others, as once, few, many or a class when expanded.

>14|NA|TRBV27|NA|TRBJ2-7
CASHESGISYEQYF
TGTGCCAGCCACGAATCGGGGATCTCCTACGAGCAGTACTTC
>16|few|TRBV5-1|TRBD2|TRBJ2-7
CASSLAPGLGVYEQYF
TGCGCCAGCAGCTTGGCCCCGGGACTAGGAGTCTACGAGCAGTACTTC
>15|NA|TRBV19|TRBD1|TRBJ1-6
CASTGTGGYGSPLHF
TGTGCCAGTACCGGGACAGGGGGCTACGGGTCACCCCTCCACTTT
>17|NA|TRBV10-3|NA|TRBJ2-1
CAISRQSKPTSGNEQFF
TGTGCCATCAGTCGTCAGAGTAAACCCACTAGTGGCAATGAGCAGTTCTTC
>16|NA|TRBV15|NA|TRBJ2-1
CATSRDGSTSYNEQFF
TGTGCCACCAGCAGAGATGGCAGTACCTCCTACAATGAGCAGTTCTTC
>14|few|TRBV19|NA|TRBJ1-1
CASSSRTGNTEAFF
TGTGCCAGTAGTTCCCGGACGGGAAACACTGAAGCTTTCTTT
>15|few|TRBV7-9|TRBD1|TRBJ2-2
CASSRTGAFPGELFF
TGTGCCAGCAGTCGAACAGGGGCGTTCCCCGGGGAGCTGTTTTTT
>15|NA|TRBV29-1|TRBD2|TRBJ2-5
CSVAQGAPGGETQYF
TGCAGCGTTGCCCAGGGCGCCCCGGGGGGTGAGACCCAGTACTTC
>15|NA|TRBV7-2|TRBD1|TRBJ1-2
CASRLRSGTEGGYTF
TGTGCCAGCCGCTTACGATCCGGGACAGAGGGCGGCTACACCTTC
>14|NA|TRBV11-2|TRBD2|TRBJ2-7
CASSFTSGPYEQYF
TGTGCCAGCAGCTTCACTAGCGGTCCCTACGAGCAGTACTTC
>16|NA|TRBV11-2|TRBD2|TRBJ2-1
CASSLDPATSNNEQFF
TGTGCCAGCAGCTTAGATCCCGCGACTAGCAACAATGAGCAGTTCTTC
>16|NA|TRBV25-1|NA|TRBJ1-4
CASSDFIGGLSEKLFF
TGTGCCAGCAGTGACTTCATAGGAGGGCTCAGTGAAAAACTGTTTTTT
>16|NA|TRBV4-1|TRBD2|TRBJ2-3
CASSQEPSGSPSAQYF
TGCGCCAGCAGCCAAGAACCTAGCGGGAGTCCTTCGGCGCAGTATTTT
>15|once|TRBV5-5|TRBD1|TRBJ1-1
CASSPSRTGRTEAFF
TGTGCCAGCAGCCCATCTCGGACAGGGCGCACTGAAGCTTTCTTT
>14|once|TRBV30|TRBD1|TRBJ1-2
CAWRRTGGSYGYTF
TGTGCCTGGAGGCGGACAGGGGGAAGCTATGGCTACACCTTC
>13|NA|TRBV4-3|NA|TRBJ2-7
CASSQDIRGEQYF
TGCGCCAGCAGCCAAGATATTCGGGGCGAGCAGTACTTC
>18|NA|TRBV9|NA|TRBJ2-3
CASSVEGKRVFRPDTQYF
TGTGCCAGCAGCGTAGAAGGCAAGCGGGTTTTCCGTCCAGATACGCAGTATTTT
>13|NA|TRBV7-6|NA|TRBJ2-7
CASSLNGENEQYF
TGTGCCAGCAGCTTAAATGGGGAGAATGAGCAGTACTTC
>13|NA|TRBV29-1|TRBD1|TRBJ2-7
CSVAGTGFAEQYF
TGCAGCGTTGCCGGGACAGGGTTCGCCGAGCAGTACTTC
>15|few|TRBV7-2|NA|TRBJ1-2
CASSLAREVDYGYTF
TGTGCCAGCAGCTTAGCCCGGGAAGTAGACTATGGCTACACCTTC
>14|NA|TRBV19|NA|TRBJ2-5
CASSEDSVGRTQYF
TGTGCCAGTAGTGAAGACAGTGTCGGAAGGACCCAGTACTTC
>15|NA|TRBV9|NA|TRBJ1-2
CASSVGTALFNGYTF
TGTGCCAGCAGCGTAGGAACAGCCCTTTTTAATGGCTACACCTTC
>15|NA|TRBV5-4|NA|TRBJ2-5
CASSQQLTSQETQYF
TGTGCCAGCAGCCAGCAGCTCACTAGCCAAGAGACCCAGTACTTC
>17|few|TRBV7-2|TRBD2|TRBJ2-1
CASSSGLAGPFRGEQFF
TGTGCCAGCAGCTCCGGACTAGCGGGTCCCTTCAGGGGTGAGCAGTTCTTC
>14|NA|TRBV7-6|TRBD1|TRBJ2-1
CASSLSSGQSEQFF
TGTGCCAGCAGCTTAAGTTCGGGACAGAGTGAGCAGTTCTTC
>17|NA|TRBV4-2|TRBD2|TRBJ2-1
CASSQESLAGVYNEQFF
TGTGCCAGCAGCCAGGAATCACTAGCGGGAGTATACAATGAGCAGTTCTTC
>16|once|TRBV18|TRBD1|TRBJ1-5
CASSQGQPDSNQPQHF
TGTGCCAGCTCACAGGGACAGCCGGATAGCAATCAGCCCCAGCATTTT
>16|few|TRBV6-5|TRBD1|TRBJ1-1
CASSYSRWGQGKVAFF
TGTGCCAGCAGTTACTCGCGGTGGGGACAGGGTAAGGTGGCTTTCTTT
>14|NA|TRBV27|TRBD2|TRBJ2-7
CASSNIGGSYEQYF
TGTGCCAGCTCTAATATCGGCGGGAGCTACGAGCAGTACTTC
>15|NA|TRBV6-1|NA|TRBJ2-3
CASMGRGGGADTQYF
TGTGCCAGCATGGGGCGCGGGGGCGGTGCGGATACGCAGTATTTT
>15|NA|TRBV13|TRBD2|TRBJ2-1
CASLISGMTYNEQFF
TGTGCCAGCCTAATTAGCGGGATGACCTACAATGAGCAGTTCTTC
>15|few|TRBV19|NA|TRBJ1-5
CASSIAVGSYQPQHF
TGTGCCAGTAGTATAGCCGTCGGGAGTTATCAGCCCCAGCATTTT
>12|NA|TRBV29-1|NA|TRBJ2-5
CSAPSTGETQYF
TGCAGCGCCCCATCCACGGGGGAGACCCAGTACTTC
>18|NA|TRBV4-3|TRBD2|TRBJ2-5
CASSQGPGLAGGGETQYF
TGCGCCAGCAGCCAAGGCCCGGGACTAGCGGGGGGCGGGGAGACCCAGTACTTC
>15|NA|TRBV6-6|NA|TRBJ2-2
CASSLSQGNAGELFF
TGTGCCAGCAGCCTATCTCAGGGGAATGCCGGGGAGCTGTTTTTT
>16|NA|TRBV18|NA|TRBJ1-1
CASSPQKLGGLAEAFF
TGTGCCAGCTCACCCCAAAAATTGGGGGGATTGGCTGAAGCTTTCTTT
>15|few|TRBV16|TRBD1|TRBJ1-6
CASSQRDSYNSPLHF
TGTGCCAGCAGCCAAAGGGACAGCTATAATTCACCCCTCCACTTT